A single count supports the clone carrying this T cell receptor (beta chain). The antigen is undetermined. The entry originates in a study of shared clonotypes between healthy human individuals. Study summary: The study used three CD4 naive, three CD4 memory, two CD8 naive and one CD8 memory plate per donor. Regarding the study as a whole: The donor pool, a small one, limited the genetic and exposure-history diversity represented. Clonotype sharing among donors, it was expected, would be affected by sequencing depth.

Several immunoSEQ plates held equal portions of the genomic DNA taken from each subset. Using immunoSEQ multiplex PCR, the repertoire was profiled, and TCRdb retains in-frame clones only, with some absent. In the table there are roughly 2 million clones, roughly 94% of which are singletons. CDR3 length: 14 amino acids. Germline CDR1 reads SGHTS; CDR2 reads YDEGEE. V was clipped by 1 base and J by 5 bases, with 10 bases between them. It was CD45RO-negative cells, positively selected for CCR7, that made up naive CD8 cells, with terminally differentiated effector memory CD45RA+ cells excluded. Sequencing was done on a sample of naive CD8+ T cells sorted from blood. This chain joins TRBV5-8 and TRBJ1-5; weak D call: TRBD1 (5 bases). The sequence was obtained from a man aged 18 to 29 in good health. This chain's CDR3 is CASSLQGSDQPQHF. The CDR3 coding sequence is TGTGCCAGCAGCTTGCAGGGTTCCGATCAGCCCCAGCATTTT.